This T cell receptor beta chain was observed in a study of identical twins (dated by TCRdb to 2016 to 2017). Concerning the study at large: To test whether fetal clonotypes persist, this study deep-sequenced TCR alpha and beta repertoires from monozygotic twins, from unrelated adults of various ages, and from cord blood. To rule out contamination, the twin experiments were replicated at different times with different library preparation protocols. The paper's findings and limits, for the study overall: In monozygotic twins, recombination models systematically underestimated out-of-frame TCR alpha sharing, but the models matched the sharing seen between unrelated individuals. Compared with coincidental sharing between unrelated individuals, out-of-frame TCR alpha sequences shared between twins showed an excess of sequences with low generation probability. Because the same donors could not be followed over many years, conclusions were based on cross-sectional statistical analysis. Zero-insertion analyses could be partly confounded by invariant T cells such as MAIT and iNKT, although diverse VJ usage argued against such confounding for most clonotypes. In beta out-of-frame sequences, excess twin sharing was weaker, because having fewer shared sequences lowered the signal-to-noise ratio. Abundant cord blood beta clonotypes had fewer insertions, young adult naive repertoires showed a similar but weaker trend, and memory repertoires showed no such trend.

With respect to this clonotype: Its antigen remains undetermined. Base qualities are not at hand, and no much larger clone is one base apart.

The library relied on 5' RACE. For sequencing, an Illumina HiSeq 2000 was employed. A universal primer binding site was introduced by template switching, and a unique molecular identifier was present in the final cDNA, enabling accurate counting of TCR cDNA molecules. First-strand cDNA for TCR alpha and beta chains was synthesized from specific primers in the conserved constant-segment region. To control for contamination, every cDNA library carried two barcodes: a SMART-Mk sample barcode plus Illumina barcodes. TruSeq adapter sequences and Illumina sample barcodes were added in two successive PCR steps. The Illumina HiSeq platform was used with custom primers to sequence TCR alpha and beta cDNA libraries. The original pipeline was this. Raw reads were processed with MiGEC to extract unique molecular identifiers, and MiXCR was used to determine CDR3 positions. For each individual, recombination models were inferred using an EM algorithm with the repgenHMM and IGoR tools. The analysis of shared clonotypes was done with the tcR package in R, with sharing normalized by the product of cloneset sizes. To study raw recombination without the effects of thymic and clonal selection, out-of-frame nonproductive sequences were analyzed. TCRdb cleaned the public reads at Q25 with fastp, built clones with MiXCR and kept in-frame beta chains. Each entry is one CDR3 protein sequence, shown with its most common DNA and genes. What appears here as the V and J calls and clone size reflects TCRdb's work, not the paper's. For this sample the table gives about 570,000 distinct CDR3 sequences, of which around a tenth were detected only once. The ten largest account for under 3.5% of the sample.

Only healthy Caucasian donors were included. Three pairs of female monozygotic twins, all aged 18 to 29 years, were included in the twin cohort. Peripheral blood mononuclear cells were used as the source from which RNA for TCR libraries was isolated. The sample also formed part of further work on yellow fever vaccine responses in identical twins. The other study reports the following: The authors reported that the T cell response to vaccination in identical twins appeared partly convergent and partly personalized. In identical twins, the study followed T cell clones that responded to the vaccine with precision.

Sequenced material: PBMCs. The sequence came from a woman aged 18-29 years in good health.

The DNA reads as follows: TGTGCCAGCAGAGGACTAGCGGGGTTCCCCCGCACAGATACGCAGTATTTT. The resulting protein is CASRGLAGFPRTDTQYF. The V and J genes are TRBV28 and TRBJ2-3; TRBD2 aligns with 12 central bases. Reading from cysteine to phenylalanine, the CDR3 counts 17 amino acids. Solely the CDR3 DNA is kept, with 51 bases framed from the first base. Trimming accounts for 6 bases at V and 1 base at J, while the number of junction bases matched to no gene is 8. Taken from the germline V gene, the CDR1 and CDR2 loops are MDHEN and SYDVKM.